Below, 18 T cell receptor beta chains from the same sample are listed, as sequenced in a study of early stage breast cancer tumors. The repertoire was sequenced with immunoSEQ multiplex PCR; TCRdb's copy has only in-frame clones and lacks some. The table lists over 45,000 clones, around 83% of them singletons. The sample consisted of blood. The source is a person aged 45-60 years with breast cancer.

The count of this clone is one. The CDR3 nucleotides are TGTGCCAGCAGGCTAGCGGGGGCCAATGAGCAGTTCTTC. Amino acids: CASRLAGANEQFF. The chain joins TRBV7-2 to TRBJ2-1, with 10 bases lining up with TRBD2. This CDR3 contains 13 residues. Germline V gene data show CDR1 as SGHTA and CDR2 as FQGNSA. Trimming cost V 6 bases and J 6 bases; bases outside gene matches: 2.

The genes are TRBV19 and TRBJ1-2; 8 bases line up with TRBD1. This CDR3 is built from 14 residues. Germline CDR1 reads LNHDA; CDR2 reads SQIVND (reference sequence). V lost 2 bases, J lost 5 bases, and 4 bases stayed unmatched. The CDR3 reads CASSIRTGGYGYTF. For the CDR3, the DNA is TGTGCCAGTAGTATACGTACAGGGGGTTATGGCTACACCTTC.

The chain couples TRBV28 to TRBJ1-1; D remains unclear. The CDR3 length is 13 residues. V was shortened by 10 bases and J by 4 bases, with 16 bases between the two germline ends. The germline CDR1 and CDR2 sequences are MDHEN and SYDVKM. The DNA for the CDR3 is TGTGCCATAAGTGTCGGAGGTACCACTGAAGCTTTCTTT. It encodes CAISVGGTTEAFF.

The gene calls are TRBV11-2 and TRBJ2-7, with TRBD1 matching over 9 bases. Germline V CDR1 and CDR2: SGHAT, FQNNGV. With V trimmed by 0 bases and J by 2 bases, 2 bases remained unmatched. The CDR3 is made up of 15 amino acids. This CDR3 is CASSLEWDRAYEQYF. Here the CDR3 DNA reads TGTGCCAGCAGCTTAGAGTGGGACAGGGCCTACGAGCAGTACTTC. The full variable domain, in which reference TRBV11-2 and TRBJ2-7 provide the parts outside the CDR3, is EAGVAQSPRYKIIEKRQSVAFWCNPISGHATLYWYQQILGQGPKLLIQFQNNGVVDDSQLPKDRFSAERLKGVDSTLKIQPAKLEDSAVYLCASSLEWDRAYEQYFGPGTRLTVT.

The rearrangement joins TRBV6-6 to TRBJ2-7, with 7 bases lining up with TRBD1. V gave up 5 bases and J gave up 4 bases; unmatched junction bases: 8. This CDR3 region has 14 residues. Germline V gene data show CDR1 as MNHNY and CDR2 as SVGAGI (reference sequence). CDR3 residues: CASSRGLWGYEQYF. CDR3 in DNA: TGTGCCAGCAGTAGGGGGCTCTGGGGATACGAGCAGTACTTC.

The gene calls are TRBV9 and TRBJ2-7; D call uncertain. The CDR3 length is 16 residues. Germline values: CDR1 SGDLS, CDR2 YYNGEE. V lost 3 bases and J 2 bases, leaving 18 bases between the germline ends. CDR3 DNA: TGTGCCAGCAGCGGGGGTTCAGGCTGGGGAACCTACGAGCAGTACTTC. As protein: CASSGGSGWGTYEQYF. The full variable domain, with the rest looked up from reference TRBV9 and TRBJ2-7, is DSGVTQTPKHLITATGQRVTLRCSPRSGDLSVYWYQQSLDQGLQFLIQYYNGEERAKGNILERFSAQQFPDLHSELNLSSLELGDSALYFCASSGGSGWGTYEQYFGPGTRLTVT.

V usage is TRBV19 and J usage is TRBJ1-6; no firm D call. The CDR3 sequence is 13 residues long. Germline loops: CDR1 LNHDA, CDR2 SQIVND (reference sequence). Trimming took 2 bases from V and 5 from J, leaving 4 bases between them. CDR3 amino acids: CASSIQDNSPLHF. In DNA, the CDR3 is TGTGCCAGTAGTATACAGGATAATTCACCCCTCCACTTT.

The chain carries TRBV6-6 and TRBJ2-2; 7 bases match TRBD2. The CDR3 length is 14 residues. V lost 8 bases, J lost 7 bases, and 10 bases stayed unmatched. CDR1 MNHNY and CDR2 SVGAGI come from the germline V gene (reference sequence). As DNA, the CDR3 is TGTGCCAGCTTTTGGGGCGGGAGAAACGGGGAGCTGTTTTTT. Translating gives CASFWGGRNGELFF.

This chain links TRBV5-6 with TRBJ1-1, with D tentatively TRBD1 (5 bases). Germline V gives CDR1 SGHDT, CDR2 YYEEEE. This CDR3 region has 17 residues. The V gene lost 0 bases and the J gene lost 1 base, with 16 bases spanning the gap. CDR3 sequence (DNA): TGTGCCAGCAGCTTGGATGGGGGGAGTAGGGGGAACACTGAAGCTTTCTTT. It specifies CASSLDGGSRGNTEAFF.

The V and J genes are TRBV4-3 and TRBJ1-2, with a tentative D call TRBD1 (5 bases). CDR1 and CDR2 from the germline V gene are LGHNA and YSLEER. Trimming took off 4 bases at V and 8 bases at J, with 11 bases between the two ends. The CDR3 has 12 amino acids. CDR3 nucleotide sequence: TGCGCCAGCAGCCCGCAGGGTGGAGGCTACACCTTC. Translating gives CASSPQGGGYTF.

This sequence joins TRBV7-2 and TRBJ1-2; TRBD1 matches 8 bases. The germline gives CDR1 SGHTA, CDR2 FQGNSA. The CDR3 covers 13 residues. The V segment lost 6 bases and the J segment 2 bases; nucleotides outside the gene matches: 2. The CDR3 DNA is TGTGCCAGCAGTTACAGGGGGAACTATGGCTACACCTTC. It yields the protein CASSYRGNYGYTF.

The chain uses TRBV5-1 and TRBJ1-2; D remains ambiguous. Between the trimmed V and J ends, which lost 0 bases and 0 bases, there was a span of 9 bases. CDR1 and CDR2 from the germline V gene are SGHRS and YFSETQ. CDR3 length equals 15 residues. This CDR3 reads CASSLDPEANYGYTF. CDR3 in DNA: TGCGCCAGCAGCTTGGATCCAGAAGCTAACTATGGCTACACCTTC.

This sequence joins TRBV30 and TRBJ2-7; D is possibly TRBD1 or TRBD2 (6 bases each). Germline CDR1 GTSNPN, CDR2 SVGIG (reference sequence). This CDR3 spans 16 amino acids. The germline V and J ends were trimmed by 2 bases and 2 bases, with 19 bases remaining between them. CDR3 bases: TGTGCCTGGAGTACTACAAGGGGGAGGTCCCCCTACGAGCAGTACTTC. It translates to CAWSTTRGRSPYEQYF.

The V and J genes are TRBV19 and TRBJ2-3; the D gene is possibly TRBD2 (6 bases). CDR1 and CDR2 (germline): LNHDA, SQIVND (reference sequence). The CDR3 loop spans 14 amino acids. V lost 3 bases, J lost 5 bases, and 12 bases lay in between. In DNA form, the CDR3 reads TGTGCCAGTAGTATTGGGGGGTTAGGAGATACGCAGTATTTT. Its translation is CASSIGGLGDTQYF. The full variable domain, its missing parts supplied by reference TRBV19 and TRBJ2-3, is DGGITQSPKYLFRKEGQNVTLSCEQNLNHDAMYWYRQDPGQGLRLIYYSQIVNDFQKGDIAEGYSVSREKKESFPLTVTSAQKNPTAFYLCASSIGGLGDTQYFGPGTRLTVL.

This clone was picked up a small number of times. V gene TRBV11-2 combines with J gene TRBJ1-4, with D possibly matching TRBD1 (5 bases). V was pared by 3 bases and J by 7 bases, with 9 bases between. CDR3 length equals 13 residues. Germline loops: CDR1 SGHAT, CDR2 FQNNGV. The CDR3 region is CASSFRVSEKLFF. The CDR3, as DNA: TGTGCCAGCAGCTTCAGGGTTAGTGAAAAACTGTTTTTT. Full variable domain (rest looked up from reference TRBV11-2 and TRBJ1-4): EAGVAQSPRYKIIEKRQSVAFWCNPISGHATLYWYQQILGQGPKLLIQFQNNGVVDDSQLPKDRFSAERLKGVDSTLKIQPAKLEDSAVYLCASSFRVSEKLFFGSGTQLSVL.

V gene TRBV4-2 combines with J gene TRBJ2-7, with 8 positions matching TRBD1. This CDR3 spans 14 amino acids. Germline assignment: CDR1 LGHNA and CDR2 YNFKEQ. Trimming took 1 base from V and 4 from J; bases not matched to a gene: 3. The CDR3 nucleotides are TGTGCCAGCAGCCAAGGGACAGGGAGATACGAGCAGTACTTC. It encodes CASSQGTGRYEQYF.

The chain combines TRBV28 with TRBJ1-2; no clear D. Trimming pared 5 bases from V and 3 bases from J, leaving 13 bases between. This CDR3 is built from 14 residues. Looked up from germline, CDR1 is MDHEN and CDR2 is SYDVKM. CDR3 in amino acids: CASSTLQLHYGYTF. As DNA, the CDR3 is TGTGCCAGCAGTACCCTACAGTTGCACTATGGCTACACCTTC.

The V and J genes are TRBV7-2 and TRBJ2-5, with 9 positions matching TRBD2. V was clipped by 4 bases and J by 5 bases; unmatched bases: 8. The CDR3 has 15 residues. Germline V gene lookup returns CDR1 SGHTA and CDR2 FQGNSA. The CDR3: CASSSQGTSMETQYF. The CDR3, as DNA: TGTGCCAGCAGCTCCCAGGGGACTAGCATGGAGACCCAGTACTTC. The complete variable domain, with remaining parts taken from reference TRBV7-2 and TRBJ2-5, reads GAGVSQSPSNKVTEKGKDVELRCDPISGHTALYWYRQSLGQGLEFLIYFQGNSAPDKSGLPSDRFSAERTGGSVSTLTIQRTQQEDSAVYLCASSSQGTSMETQYFGPGTRLLVL.